These T cell receptor beta chains were read from a single sample in a study of tumor-infiltrating lymphocytes in glioblastoma multiforme. From the multiplex PCR reads, TCRdb called clonotypes with MiXCR, one entry per CDR3 protein. The data show about 8,400 distinct CDR3 sequences, over 60% seen once. Sequenced material: brain tumor tissue. The source of these receptors is a male donor with glioblastoma. Each CDR3 is given with its conserved first and last residue. The D gene is left open where the match is weak. The listing skips clone size in some rows; elsewhere it reads once, few, many or a size class.

D gene: NA
clone size: NA
J gene: TRBJ2-5
V gene: TRBV11-2
CDR3 protein: CASSSGTAAKRETRYF
CDR3 DNA: TGTGCCAGCAGCTCAGGTACGGCAGCCAAACGAGAGACCCGGTACTTC

D gene: NA
clone size: NA
J gene: TRBJ2-5
V gene: TRBV12-3/TRBV12-4
CDR3 protein: CASSPRETQYF
CDR3 DNA: TGTGCCAGCAGCCCCCGAGAGACCCAGTACTTC

D gene: TRBD2
clone size: NA
J gene: TRBJ2-3
V gene: TRBV11-2
CDR3 protein: CASSLIGLAGTDTQYF
CDR3 DNA: TGTGCCAGCAGCTTAATTGGACTAGCGGGAACAGATACGCAGTATTTT

D gene: NA
clone size: NA
J gene: TRBJ2-1
V gene: TRBV11-3
CDR3 protein: CASSLEGAGHGVNEQFF
CDR3 DNA: TGTGCCAGCAGCTTAGAGGGGGCGGGACACGGTGTGAATGAGCAGTTCTTC

D gene: TRBD2
clone size: NA
J gene: TRBJ2-1
V gene: TRBV11-2
CDR3 protein: CASSLDFPLPPGGGDGEFF
CDR3 DNA: TGTGCCAGCAGCTTAGATTTCCCCCTCCCTCCGGGAGGTGGGGATGGGGAGTTCTTC

D gene: TRBD1
clone size: few
J gene: TRBJ2-7
V gene: TRBV29-1
CDR3 protein: CSVDFPTGETSYEQYF
CDR3 DNA: TGCAGCGTTGATTTCCCGACAGGGGAGACCTCCTACGAGCAGTACTTC

D gene: TRBD2
clone size: NA
J gene: TRBJ2-7
V gene: TRBV4-3
CDR3 protein: CASSPGTSGTYEQYF
CDR3 DNA: TGCGCCAGCAGTCCCGGGACTAGCGGGACCTACGAGCAGTACTTC

D gene: NA
clone size: once
J gene: TRBJ1-2
V gene: TRBV11-1
CDR3 protein: CASSPGGQSAYGYTF
CDR3 DNA: TGTGCCAGCAGCCCCGGGGGGCAGTCGGCCTATGGCTACACCTTC

D gene: TRBD1
clone size: NA
J gene: TRBJ1-5
V gene: TRBV6-1
CDR3 protein: CASSEADREDQPQHF
CDR3 DNA: TGTGCCAGCAGTGAAGCGGACAGGGAAGATCAGCCCCAGCATTTT

D gene: NA
clone size: NA
J gene: TRBJ2-1
V gene: TRBV11-3
CDR3 protein: CASSIERGEQFF
CDR3 DNA: TGTGCCAGCAGCATCGAAAGGGGTGAGCAGTTCTTC

D gene: NA
clone size: few
J gene: TRBJ2-2
V gene: TRBV11-2
CDR3 protein: CASSSRVQGQNTGELFF
CDR3 DNA: TGTGCCAGCAGCTCGAGGGTTCAGGGTCAGAACACCGGGGAGCTGTTTTTT

D gene: NA
clone size: NA
J gene: TRBJ2-1
V gene: TRBV20-1
CDR3 protein: CSARDEGLYEQFF
CDR3 DNA: TGCAGTGCTAGAGATGAGGGGCTGTATGAGCAGTTCTTC

D gene: NA
clone size: NA
J gene: TRBJ2-3
V gene: TRBV29-1
CDR3 protein: CSVEFAGQKKYTDTQYF
CDR3 DNA: TGCAGCGTTGAATTCGCGGGACAGAAAAAATATACAGATACGCAGTATTTT

D gene: TRBD1
clone size: NA
J gene: TRBJ2-1
V gene: TRBV11-2
CDR3 protein: CASSFQQGWLNEQFF
CDR3 DNA: TGTGCCAGCAGCTTTCAACAGGGGTGGTTGAATGAGCAGTTCTTC

D gene: NA
clone size: NA
J gene: TRBJ2-2
V gene: TRBV11-2
CDR3 protein: CASSQRVATADGELFF
CDR3 DNA: TGTGCCAGCAGCCAAAGGGTGGCCACGGCGGACGGGGAGCTGTTTTTT

D gene: TRBD2
clone size: NA
J gene: TRBJ2-2
V gene: TRBV11-2
CDR3 protein: CASAPSFGQGLAVNTGDLLF
CDR3 DNA: TGTGCCAGCGCCCCCTCATTCGGCCAAGGGCTAGCGGTAAACACCGGGGACCTGCTTTTT